The 9 T cell receptor beta chains listed next were all sequenced from one sample in a study of radiation and T cells in renal cell carcinoma. Clones were read by immunoSEQ multiplex PCR, and TCRdb kept only the in-frame ones, dropping some. The data hold about 130,000 clones, with 75% to 90% observed a single time. Stated time point: blood 2 weeks post-SBRT. Regarding treatment: 15 Gy SBRT to primary tumor, nephrectomy 4 weeks later. Sequencing was performed on blood, taken from a patient whose treatment included radiotherapy and nephrectomy. These receptors were taken from a woman aged 60-75 years with renal cell carcinoma.

The chain has TRBV4-2 and TRBJ1-4; TRBD1 agrees at 7 bases. Germline V gene sequence: CDR1 LGHNA, CDR2 YNFKEQ. With 2 bases clipped from V and 8 bases from J, the junction kept 11 bases outside the gene matches. CDR3 length: 16 amino acids. The DNA of the CDR3 is TGTGCCAGCAGCCAACAAACTACAGGGGTAGGGGAAAAACTGTTTTTT. Translated, it gives CASSQQTTGVGEKLFF.

This clone was seen once. The rearrangement joins TRBV9 to TRBJ2-2; 7 nucleotides line up with TRBD2. Germline loops: CDR1 SGDLS, CDR2 YYNGEE. Trimming removed 0 bases from V and 7 bases from J; junction bases left unmatched: 6. This CDR3 is 15 amino acids long. The CDR3 bases are TGTGCCAGCAGCGTAGGGGGGGGGTACGACGGGGAGCTGTTTTTT. Translation gives CASSVGGGYDGELFF. Complete variable domain (other parts from reference TRBV9 and TRBJ2-2): DSGVTQTPKHLITATGQRVTLRCSPRSGDLSVYWYQQSLDQGLQFLIQYYNGEERAKGNILERFSAQQFPDLHSELNLSSLELGDSALYFCASSVGGGYDGELFFGEGSRLTVL.

This clone came up a few times. This CDR3 reads CASSSGTGANYGYTF. CDR3 DNA sequence: TGTGCCAGCTCATCCGGGACAGGGGCAAACTATGGCTACACCTTC. The rearrangement links TRBV18 to TRBJ1-2, with 10 bases that match TRBD1. The V gene end was trimmed by 5 bases and the J gene end by 2 bases; junction bases not matched to a gene: 5. CDR1 is KGHSH and CDR2 is LQKENI in the germline V gene. The CDR3 length is 15 residues.

In this sample, this clone turned up once. The chain carries TRBV19 and TRBJ2-6; D call uncertain. V lost 3 bases and J 0 bases, leaving 6 bases between the germline ends. This CDR3 spans 15 amino acids. Germline V gene lookup returns CDR1 LNHDA and CDR2 SQIVND (reference sequence). The CDR3 sequence is CASSIVSSGANVLTF. For the CDR3, the DNA is TGTGCCAGTAGTATTGTCAGCTCTGGGGCCAACGTCCTGACTTTC. The full variable domain, rest sourced from reference TRBV19 and TRBJ2-6, is DGGITQSPKYLFRKEGQNVTLSCEQNLNHDAMYWYRQDPGQGLRLIYYSQIVNDFQKGDIAEGYSVSREKKESFPLTVTSAQKNPTAFYLCASSIVSSGANVLTFGAGSRLTVL.

Notes on this clone: One end of the junction is discordant with germline, which a read error may explain. The chain has TRBV7-7 and TRBJ2-5; TRBD2 might be the D (5 bases). The CDR3 covers 13 residues. Germline CDR1 SSHAT, CDR2 FNYEAQ (reference sequence). The CDR3 region has the DNA TGTGCTAGCAGCGGTAGGGTGCAAGAGACCCAGTACTTC. Residues: CASSGRVQETQYF.

The chain joins TRBV5-1 to TRBJ1-1; D ambiguous. Germline V gene data show CDR1 as SGHRS and CDR2 as YFSETQ. CDR3 length: 13 residues. Trimming stripped 3 bases from V and 3 bases from J, with 9 bases between. The CDR3: CASSWTVDTEAFF. In DNA form, the CDR3 reads TGCGCCAGCAGCTGGACCGTGGACACTGAAGCTTTCTTT.

The chain joins TRBV7-9 to TRBJ2-1; 9 nucleotides match TRBD1. The CDR3 contains 15 residues. V lost 5 bases and J lost 7; bases outside the gene matches: 9. Germline CDR1 reads SEHNR; CDR2 reads FQNEAQ (reference sequence). The CDR3 coding sequence is TGTGCCAGCAGCCTTACCGGGACAGGGACTAATGAGCAGTTCTTC. Translation: CASSLTGTGTNEQFF.

This clone has only a few counts. This sequence joins TRBV27 and TRBJ2-3; TRBD1 aligns across 11 bases. The ends lost 6 bases at V and 4 bases at J; junction bases unmatched: 3. CDR3 length equals 14 residues. Germline-derived CDR1 and CDR2 are MNHEY and SMNVEV (reference sequence). The CDR3 is CASRGTGGPDTQYF. In nucleotides, the CDR3 is TGTGCCAGCAGAGGGACAGGGGGTCCAGATACGCAGTATTTT.

This chain uses TRBV10-3 with TRBJ1-1; 7 bases align to TRBD1. Germline trimming cut 3 bases from V and 3 bases from J; bases unmatched to any gene: 10. Germline V gene lookup returns CDR1 ENHRY and CDR2 SYGVKD. This CDR3 is built from 16 residues. The CDR3: CAISERTGAGDTEAFF. Written as DNA, the CDR3 is TGTGCCATCAGTGAAAGGACAGGTGCAGGGGACACTGAAGCTTTCTTT.